This TCR beta chain comes out of a study of cytomegalovirus exposure and HLA in healthy donors. This clone occurred once. Germline assignment: CDR1 SNHLY and CDR2 FYNNEI. This CDR3 is built from 19 residues. The trim removed 1 base at V and 2 bases at J, leaving 11 bases unmatched. Profiling relied on immunoSEQ multiplex PCR, and the TCRdb table lists in-frame clones only, not all of them. The sample has about 240,000 clones, around 87% seen once. The receptor was isolated from a woman in her twenties or thirties in good health and CMV-seropositive. Sequenced input: PBMCs. This chain connects TRBV2 to TRBJ1-2; 12 positions match TRBD1. CDR3 sequence: CASSEVAGQGAPPNYGYTF. CDR3 nucleotide sequence: TGTGCCAGCAGTGAAGTCGCGGGACAGGGGGCACCACCCAACTATGGCTACACCTTC. The full variable domain, with the rest looked up from reference TRBV2 and TRBJ1-2, is EPEVTQTPSHQVTQMGQEVILRCVPISNHLYFYWYRQILGQKVEFLVSFYNNEISEKSEIFDDQFSVERPDGSNFTLKIRSTKLEDSAMYFCASSEVAGQGAPPNYGYTFGSGTRLTVV.